These 21 T cell receptor beta chains originate from one sample sequenced in a study of human T cells and chemical hapten exposure. As to time point: patch test 1, 2 weeks after DPC sensitization. Treatment meaning: therapeutic diphenylcyclopropenone sensitization with weekly scalp DPC. TCRdb called the RACE reads again in MiXCR, with one record for every CDR3 protein. This table holds some 340,000 distinct CDR3 sequences, approximately 6.3% found once. The sample consisted of whole blood, taken in connection with sensitization to the hapten diphenylcyclopropenone (DPC). The receptors derive from a woman aged 18-29 years with alopecia areata. Some clones in this sample may be carry-over from other donors' samples.

The chain links TRBV7-9 to TRBJ2-3, with D unresolved. This CDR3 region has 14 residues. The V end was cut by 1 base, the J end by 5 bases, with 10 bases between. Germline V CDR1 and CDR2: SEHNR, FQNEAQ (reference sequence). The DNA for the CDR3 is TGTGCCAGCAGCTTAGAATCAGGCATAGATACGCAGTATTTT. It yields the protein CASSLESGIDTQYF.

The chain employs TRBV6-5 and TRBJ1-6, with TRBD1 matching 7 bases. The CDR3 contains 15 residues. From germline, CDR1 is MNHEY and CDR2 SVGAGI. J was trimmed by 5 bases and V by 2 bases; bases with no gene match: 3. CDR3 nucleotides: TGTGCCAGCAGTTACGACAGGGAAGATAATTCACCCCTCCACTTT. Its protein product is CASSYDREDNSPLHF.

This clonotype occurred many times. Written as DNA, the CDR3 is TGTGCCAGCAGCCCTCGTACGGGGGGAGTTAGTGAGCAGTTCTTC. It is translated as CASSPRTGGVSEQFF. This chain joins TRBV6-2 or TRBV6-3 and TRBJ2-1; TRBD2 matches at 7 bases. Germline-derived CDR1 and CDR2 are MNHEY and SVGEGT. J gave up 9 bases and V 6 bases, and 14 bases lay outside the gene matches. The CDR3 is made up of 15 amino acids.

This clonotype was detected a few times. The chain uses TRBV12-3 or TRBV12-4 and TRBJ1-1, with TRBD1 matching 8 bases. V trimming: 5 bases; J trimming: 10 bases; junction bases outside the gene matches: 12. The CDR3 has 14 amino acids. The CDR3 nucleotides read TGTGCCAGCAGTCCCAGGGGGCCCGCTCTCGGAGCTTTCTTT. Protein sequence: CASSPRGPALGAFF.

This clonotype has ten or more counts. This rearrangement joins TRBV4-3 to TRBJ2-5; 10 bases agree with TRBD2. The junction had 14 bases not matched to a gene; V was cut back by 4 bases and J by 9 bases. This CDR3 spans 16 amino acids. The germline V gene encodes CDR1 LGHNA and CDR2 YSLEER. CDR3 sequence: CASSRDLAGAMAAQYF. The CDR3 nucleotides read TGCGCCAGCAGCCGTGATCTAGCGGGGGCAATGGCGGCCCAGTACTTC.

The table lists this clonotype with many counts. The chain recombines TRBV18 with TRBJ2-2; D is undetermined. The CDR3 runs to 16 residues. Germline values: CDR1 KGHSH, CDR2 LQKENI. Trimming left V 0 bases short and J 1 base short, with 9 bases between. CDR3 sequence reads: CASSPPSNGNTGELFF. In DNA, the CDR3 is TGTGCCAGCTCACCACCCTCCAACGGGAACACCGGGGAGCTGTTTTTT.

This clonotype was seen ten or more times. V gene TRBV3-1 combines with J gene TRBJ2-3, with D unresolved. This CDR3 is 16 amino acids long. V lost 2 bases and J lost 2, with 14 bases in between. Germline V gene data show CDR1 as LGHDT and CDR2 as YNNKEL (reference sequence). CDR3 sequence: CASSQSRAPVTDTQYF. The CDR3 DNA follows: TGTGCCAGCAGCCAAAGTCGCGCCCCTGTCACAGATACGCAGTATTTT.

The sample holds a few counts of this clonotype. This chain joins TRBV20-1 and TRBJ2-1; 10 bases line up with TRBD2. Germline CDR1 reads DFQATT; CDR2 reads SNEGSKA (reference sequence). CDR3 length: 15 amino acids. J was trimmed by 3 bases and V by 1 base; bases with no gene match: 3. The CDR3: CSARGTSGSYNEQFF. CDR3 nucleotides: TGCAGTGCTAGAGGGACTAGCGGTAGCTACAATGAGCAGTTCTTC.

This clonotype was recorded a few times. This sequence joins TRBV20-1 and TRBJ2-1; D gene unclear. Germline loops: CDR1 DFQATT, CDR2 SNEGSKA (reference sequence). V was cut by 4 bases and J by 2 bases, with 12 bases left in between. The CDR3 has 14 residues. The CDR3 reads CSANPQETYNEQFF. CDR3 DNA: TGCAGTGCTAACCCCCAGGAAACCTACAATGAGCAGTTCTTC.

This clonotype was counted a few times. The V call is TRBV28, the J call TRBJ1-1; no definite D call. The germline V gene encodes CDR1 MDHEN and CDR2 SYDVKM. The CDR3 extends over 15 amino acids. Trimming pared 10 bases from V and 0 bases from J, leaving 18 bases between. CDR3 nucleotides: TGTGCCACCGGGTCGGGCAGTAACATGAACACTGAAGCTTTCTTT. It is translated as CATGSGSNMNTEAFF.

In its sample, this clonotype was seen many times. The V call is TRBV6-2 or TRBV6-3, the J call TRBJ1-5; TRBD1 is a possible D gene (6 bases). The CDR3 extends over 16 amino acids. The germline V and J ends were trimmed by 2 bases and 4 bases, with 15 bases remaining between them. Germline lookup yields CDR1 MNHEY and CDR2 SVGEGT. CDR3 sequence: CASSYDVGGPNQPQHF. CDR3 sequence (DNA): TGTGCCAGCAGTTACGACGTGGGGGGCCCTAATCAGCCCCAGCATTTT.

This clonotype was found a few times. V gene TRBV7-8 combines with J gene TRBJ2-2; TRBD1 aligns across 8 bases. From germline, CDR1 is SGHVS and CDR2 FQNEAQ. The CDR3 is 15 residues long. Germline trimming cut 4 bases from V and 5 bases from J; bases unmatched to any gene: 6. The CDR3 loop is CASSSRTGRTGELFF. CDR3 nucleotides: TGTGCCAGCAGCTCCCGGACAGGGCGGACCGGGGAGCTGTTTTTT.

The table lists this clonotype with a few counts. This chain links TRBV7-2 with TRBJ2-5; tentative D call: TRBD2 (6 bases). The CDR3 sequence is 15 residues long. Germline-derived CDR1 and CDR2 are SGHTA and FQGNSA. V was clipped by 1 base and J by 1 base, with 10 bases between them. CDR3 sequence (DNA): TGTGCCAGCAGCTTAGACGGGGACTTCCAAGAGACCCAGTACTTC. Protein sequence: CASSLDGDFQETQYF.

This clonotype was recorded a few times. J is TRBJ2-3 and V is TRBV4-2; D gene ambiguous. The ends were cut back, 0 bases at V and 2 bases at J, with 9 bases in the middle. Germline CDR1 reads LGHNA; CDR2 reads YNFKEQ. CDR3 length: 15 amino acids. DNA for the CDR3: TGTGCCAGCAGCCAAGAATCCCGCTACACAGATACGCAGTATTTT. Translating gives CASSQESRYTDTQYF.

This clonotype has a handful of counts. The CDR3 coding sequence is TGTGCCAGCAGCCTACGAGGAAGGGGGACTAATGAAAAACTGTTTTTT. The encoded protein is CASSLRGRGTNEKLFF. The genes are TRBV21-1 and TRBJ1-4; the table's D call, TRBD1, was not checked against the DNA. TRBV21-1 is designated a pseudogene. The CDR3 is made up of 16 amino acids.

The chain joins TRBV6-2 or TRBV6-3 to TRBJ2-1, with D perhaps TRBD1 (6 bases). The CDR3 extends over 13 amino acids. Germline V gives CDR1 MNHEY, CDR2 SVGEGT. V was cut by 6 bases and J by 5 bases, with 11 bases left in between. CDR3 in amino acids: CASSLQGNNEQFF. CDR3 bases: TGTGCCAGCAGCCTACAGGGTAACAATGAGCAGTTCTTC.

In its sample, this clonotype was seen many times. V and J are TRBV10-3 and TRBJ2-3; 9 bases align to TRBD2. Germline loops: CDR1 ENHRY, CDR2 SYGVKD. The CDR3 loop spans 19 amino acids. V dropped 4 bases and J dropped 1; count of bases not matched to a gene: 15. For the CDR3, the DNA is TGTGCCATCAGTGGTGTTAGCGGGGGAGTTTTCACGGGCACAGATACGCAGTATTTT. As protein: CAISGVSGGVFTGTDTQYF.

This clonotype has ten or more counts. The rearrangement joins TRBV20-1 to TRBJ2-2; 10 bases are a match to TRBD1. This CDR3 has 16 residues. J lost 4 bases, V lost 6 bases, and 11 bases had no gene match. The germline gives CDR1 DFQATT, CDR2 SNEGSKA (reference sequence). The CDR3 DNA reads as TGCAGTGCCCCGGACAGGGGGAGTCGGGGCACCGGGGAGCTGTTTTTT. This translates into CSAPDRGSRGTGELFF.

This clonotype was found many times. The chain employs TRBV27 and TRBJ2-3; 7 bases match TRBD1. This CDR3 spans 14 amino acids. The germline V gene encodes CDR1 MNHEY and CDR2 SMNVEV (reference sequence). Losses at the gene ends were 10 bases for V and 5 bases for J; bases not matched to a gene: 12. The DNA of the CDR3 is TGTGCCACCTCCCCAACTCCAGGGGGAGATACGCAGTATTTT. Translated: CATSPTPGGDTQYF.

This clonotype appeared a few times. The V and J genes are TRBV19 and TRBJ2-5; TRBD2 is a possible D gene (5 bases). The germline V and J ends were trimmed by 3 bases and 4 bases, with 12 bases remaining between them. Germline CDR1 and CDR2: LNHDA and SQIVND (reference sequence). CDR3 size: 14 residues. DNA for the CDR3: TGTGCCAGTAGTATGGGGAGACCCCCAGAGACCCAGTACTTC. Translated, it gives CASSMGRPPETQYF.

The chain employs TRBV28 and TRBJ1-5, with 8 bases fitting TRBD1. The length of the CDR3 is 13 residues. Germline CDR1 reads MDHEN; CDR2 reads SYDVKM. With V trimmed by 7 bases and J by 4 bases, 3 bases remained unmatched. CDR3 sequence (DNA): TGTGCCAGCATCAGACAGGGGAATCAGCCCCAGCATTTT. Its protein product is CASIRQGNQPQHF.